The 7 T cell receptor beta chains presented below share a single source sample, sequenced in a study of T cell changes during pregnancy in multiple sclerosis. The repertoire was sequenced with immunoSEQ multiplex PCR; TCRdb's copy has only in-frame clones and lacks some. The table shows about 40,000 clones, with about nine tenths occurring only once. The sample consisted of CD4+ T cells from peripheral blood mononuclear cells, taken in the third trimester of pregnancy. Source of these receptors: a female donor with multiple sclerosis, enrolled in a pregnancy study.

The chain has TRBV5-1 and TRBJ2-1; no firm D call. This CDR3 region has 14 residues. Trimming took off 0 bases at V and 8 bases at J, with 12 bases between the two ends. Germline assignment: CDR1 SGHRS and CDR2 YFSETQ. CDR3 sequence: CASSLGGVRDEQFF. The CDR3 coding sequence is TGCGCCAGCAGCTTGGGAGGCGTACGCGATGAGCAGTTCTTC.

This chain links TRBV5-4 with TRBJ2-1, with 13 bases lining up with TRBD2. Germline CDR1 is SGHNT and CDR2 is YYREEE (reference sequence). The CDR3 extends over 15 amino acids. Unmatched junction bases numbered 4, after V lost 4 bases and J lost 6 bases. CDR3 sequence reads: CASSRGLAGVNEQFF. The CDR3 DNA follows: TGTGCCAGCAGCCGTGGACTAGCGGGAGTCAATGAGCAGTTCTTC.

The chain joins TRBV6-5 to TRBJ2-7, with a tentative D call TRBD1 (6 bases). This CDR3 has 14 residues. Germline V lookup: CDR1 MNHEY, CDR2 SVGAGI. V was clipped by 8 bases and J by 0 bases, with 14 bases between them. CDR3 in DNA: TGTGCCAGCGCCGCGTTGGGGGCCTCCTACGAGCAGTACTTC. Its protein is CASAALGASYEQYF.

CDR3 in amino acids: CAWSPRGGGYTF. In DNA, the CDR3 is TGTGCCTGGAGCCCGAGGGGGGGCGGCTACACCTTC. The rearrangement links TRBV30 to TRBJ1-2; D may be TRBD1 (6 bases). Trimming left V 3 bases short and J 8 bases short, with 13 bases between. CDR3 length equals 12 residues. The germline V gene encodes CDR1 GTSNPN and CDR2 SVGIG (reference sequence).

This chain links TRBV5-1 with TRBJ1-1; D gene ambiguous. V gave up 3 bases and J gave up 1 base, with 4 bases separating them. The CDR3 covers 12 residues. Germline lookup yields CDR1 SGHRS and CDR2 YFSETQ. The CDR3 loop reads CASSSRNTEAFF. The DNA for the CDR3 is TGCGCCAGCAGCTCTCGGAACACTGAAGCTTTCTTT. The complete variable domain, with remaining parts taken from reference TRBV5-1 and TRBJ1-1, reads KAGVTQTPRYLIKTRGQQVTLSCSPISGHRSVSWYQQTPGQGLQFLFEYFSETQRNKGNFPGRFSGRQFSNSRSEMNVSTLELGDSALYLCASSSRNTEAFFGQGTRLTVV.

The chain combines TRBV9 with TRBJ1-1; a possible D gene is TRBD1 (6 bases). Germline assignment: CDR1 SGDLS and CDR2 YYNGEE. Deletions cut 3 bases from V and 1 base from J, with 16 bases between. This CDR3 spans 16 amino acids. DNA for the CDR3: TGTGCCAGCAGCGGGACGGGGGGGCCGAGGAACACTGAAGCTTTCTTT. Protein sequence: CASSGTGGPRNTEAFF.

The chain couples TRBV5-5 to TRBJ2-7, with D uncertain. From germline, CDR1 is SGHKS and CDR2 YYEKEE (reference sequence). V lost 2 bases to trimming and J lost 5 bases, with 11 bases between them. This CDR3 contains 13 residues. CDR3 sequence: CASSFGPMNEQYF. The CDR3 region has the DNA TGTGCCAGCAGCTTTGGGCCCATGAACGAGCAGTACTTC.